This T cell receptor beta chain was identified in a study of OX40 agonist ivuxolimab in advanced cancers. Study-level results: Both CD4+ and CD8+ T cell populations in blood had undergone clonal expansion by week 6 at 0.1 to 3.0 mg/kg.

Of note for this clone: Its antigen remains unknown.

Assay used: immunoSEQ multiplex PCR; TCRdb lists only in-frame clones, some missing. The top ten clones hold about 10% of a sample with about 69,000 clones, about 90% of them seen once. The CDR3 extends over 12 amino acids. Per germline, CDR1 SQVTM and CDR2 ANQGSEA. With 6 bases removed from V and 4 bases from J, the gap between germline ends came to 12 bases. The sequence came from an adult with an advanced solid tumor such as melanoma, head and neck, liver or kidney cancer. The chain links TRBV29-1 to TRBJ1-1, with D maybe TRBD1 (5 bases). Sample: CD4+ or CD8+ T cells sorted from blood, taken in a trial of the OX40 agonist ivuxolimab. This chain's CDR3 is CSVGEPRTEAFF. The CDR3 nucleotides are TGCAGCGTAGGGGAGCCTCGCACTGAAGCTTTCTTT.